This TCR beta chain originates from a study of regulatory T cells in long-lasting Graves disease (dated by TCRdb to the early 2020s). Notes on the research overall: Persistent Graves' disease was defined as persistently positive TSH receptor autoantibodies together with antithyroid drug treatment for over 5 years. Patients with persistent Graves' disease were compared with patients with newly diagnosed Graves' disease using TCR sequencing and RNA sequencing of peripheral blood. The study took place in China and was registered as a clinical trial. A total of 33 samples were covered by TCR sequencing, comprising approximately 13 persistent and approximately 20 newly diagnosed Graves' disease patients. On average, persistent Graves' disease patients in the clinical cohort had been on antithyroid drugs for around ten years.

Spanning cysteine to phenylalanine, the CDR3 consists of 11 amino acids. Here the CDR3 DNA is all that survives: 33 bases in frame from base 1. V sheds 8 bases and J sheds 10 bases, leaving 9 bases between their ends. From the germline V gene, CDR1 is MGHDK and CDR2 is SYGVNS. Beyond this particular receptor, the publication reports: Because the primary lesion, thyroid tissue, could not be accessed, the study looked at peripheral blood alone. Sequencing and analysis were restricted to the TCR beta chain. Lower TCR Shannon entropy and fewer highly expanded clones were observed in persistent Graves' disease patients than in newly diagnosed patients, which suggested clonal expansion. Patients with persistent disease shared more public clonotypes (approximately 2,500) than newly diagnosed patients did (966). The authors noted that the small sample size was a limitation that may lower accuracy. Preferential use of TRBV28, TRBJ1-2 and TRBJ2-5 was observed in persistent disease, whereas TRBV20-1 and TRBJ2-1 were favored in newly diagnosed disease.

Libraries came from multiplex PCR. The sequencer listed for this sample is Illumina HiSeq 4000. To build TCR beta libraries, CDR3 regions were amplified by Arm-PCR using iRepertoire HTBI primers. Before sequencing, the PCR products went through gel purification. For the original study's pipeline: A total of some 65 TRBV and some 15 TRBJ segments were identified across samples and were used for gene usage analysis of CDR3 amino acid clonotypes. COPE and FqMerger were used to merge the filtered high-quality paired reads into contigs. Contigs were aligned with BLAST to IMGT TRBV, TRBD and TRBJ reference genes, and CDR3 was defined per IMGT. Any clonotype with a frequency above 0.1% was counted as a highly expanded clone. Shannon entropy was used to measure repertoire diversity, and the Gini coefficient was used to measure V-J evenness. A clonotype was considered public if more than one individual shared it. TCRdb took the public reads, trimmed them with fastp at Q25, ran MiXCR for clone calling and kept in-frame beta chains. Each CDR3 protein appears once, grouped with its most common genes and DNA. The V and J calls, along with clone size, are taken from TCRdb and not from the paper's own processing. Here the sample has under 500,000 distinct CDR3 sequences; 20% occur a single time. Less than 9% of the sample is in the top ten clones.

In the paper's terms, the time point label means: persistent/refractory GD, antithyroid drugs over 5 years with positive TRAb. For both TCR sequencing and RNA sequencing, RNA was extracted from PBMCs using TRIzol. Graves' disease was diagnosed according to American Thyroid Association guidelines. Recruitment of patients was carried out at an endocrinology department in Xi'an, China. Each patient gave 8.5 to 9.5 milliliters of peripheral blood, collected in an EDTA anticoagulant tube. PBMCs were isolated by Ficoll Paque Plus density gradient separation without further T cell sorting. RNA quality was checked with an Agilent 2100 Bioanalyzer and agarose gel, and concentration with a NanoDrop 2000. This clonotype came up many times. The antigen it recognizes is unknown. Within one base of it there is no much larger clone, and no base qualities were kept.

The chain links TRBV25-1 with TRBJ1-6, and possibly TRBD1, on 5 matching bases. This sequence was found in a female donor with Graves disease. Sequenced here: peripheral blood mononuclear cells (PBMCs), sampled when the disease was refractory, from a patient treated with antithyroid drugs. At the DNA level, the sequence is TGTGCCAGCGGGACGGGGTCACCCCTCCACTTT. Its translation reads: CASGTGSPLHF.